This TCR beta chain appears in the sequencing data of a study of blood T cells in healthy people across ages. With 4 bases clipped from V and 2 bases from J, the junction kept 2 bases outside the gene matches. CDR3 length: 14 amino acids. CDR1 LGHNA and CDR2 YSLEER come from the germline V gene. This clonotype was counted a few times. Possible read error: a much larger clone is one base away. A J-beta primer mix and a sample-barcoded 5' primer were used in a second PCR of roughly 6 to 11 cycles. TCRdb passed the 5' RACE reads through MiXCR, listing each CDR3 protein once. The sample yields 1,300,000 or so distinct CDR3 sequences, 59% seen once.

This TCR was sampled from a man aged 18 to 35 in good health. The sequencing sample was made of blood. The genes are TRBV4-3 and TRBJ2-7; 10 bases are shared with TRBD1. The CDR3 loop is CASSRGQGAYEQYF. CDR3 DNA: TGCGCCAGCAGCCGAGGACAGGGGGCCTACGAGCAGTACTTC.